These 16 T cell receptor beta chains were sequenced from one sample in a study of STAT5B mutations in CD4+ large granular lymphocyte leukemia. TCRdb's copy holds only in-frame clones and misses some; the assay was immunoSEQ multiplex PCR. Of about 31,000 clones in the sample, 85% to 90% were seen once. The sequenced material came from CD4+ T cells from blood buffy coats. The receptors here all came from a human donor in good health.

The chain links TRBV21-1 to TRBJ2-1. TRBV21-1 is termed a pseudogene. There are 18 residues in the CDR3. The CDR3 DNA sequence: TGTGCCAGCAGCAAGCCCCATCTCCAAGCCCGGATTTACGATGAGCAGTTCTTC. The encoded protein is CASSKPHLQARIYDEQFF.

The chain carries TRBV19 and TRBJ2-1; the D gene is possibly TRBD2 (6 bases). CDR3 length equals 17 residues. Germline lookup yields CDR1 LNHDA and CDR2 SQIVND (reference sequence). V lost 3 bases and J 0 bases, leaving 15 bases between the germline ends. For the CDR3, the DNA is TGTGCCAGTAGTATTGCCGCGACTAGGGGCTCCTACAATGAGCAGTTCTTC. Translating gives CASSIAATRGSYNEQFF.

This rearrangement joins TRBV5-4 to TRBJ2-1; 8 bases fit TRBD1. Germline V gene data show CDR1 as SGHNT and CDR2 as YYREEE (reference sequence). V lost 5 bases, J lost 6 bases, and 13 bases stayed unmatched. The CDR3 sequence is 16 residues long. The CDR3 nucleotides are TGTGCCAGCAGTTCCCCAGGGGGCTTGTTTGGCAATGAGCAGTTCTTC. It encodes CASSSPGGLFGNEQFF. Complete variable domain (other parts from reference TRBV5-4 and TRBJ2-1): ETGVTQSPTHLIKTRGQQVTLRCSSQSGHNTVSWYQQALGQGPQFIFQYYREEENGRGNFPPRFSGLQFPNYSSELNVNALELDDSALYLCASSSPGGLFGNEQFFGPGTRLTVL.

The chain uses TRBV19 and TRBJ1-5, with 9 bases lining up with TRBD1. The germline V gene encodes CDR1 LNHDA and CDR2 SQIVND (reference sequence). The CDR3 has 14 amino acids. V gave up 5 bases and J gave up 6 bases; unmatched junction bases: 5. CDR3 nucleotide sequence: TGTGCCAGTAGTGTCACAGGGGGCGGTCAGCCCCAGCATTTT. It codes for CASSVTGGGQPQHF.

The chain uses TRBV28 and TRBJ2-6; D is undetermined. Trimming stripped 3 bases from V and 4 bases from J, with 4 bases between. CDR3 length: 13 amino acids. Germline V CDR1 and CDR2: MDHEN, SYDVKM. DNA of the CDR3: TGTGCCAGCAGTTTGTCGGGGGCCAACGTCCTGACTTTC. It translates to CASSLSGANVLTF.

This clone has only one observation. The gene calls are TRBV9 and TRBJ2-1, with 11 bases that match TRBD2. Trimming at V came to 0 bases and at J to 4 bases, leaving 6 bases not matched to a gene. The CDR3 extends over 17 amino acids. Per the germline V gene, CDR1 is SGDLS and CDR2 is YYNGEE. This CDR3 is CASSVGQLAGVYNEQFF. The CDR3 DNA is TGTGCCAGCAGCGTAGGCCAACTAGCGGGAGTTTACAATGAGCAGTTCTTC.

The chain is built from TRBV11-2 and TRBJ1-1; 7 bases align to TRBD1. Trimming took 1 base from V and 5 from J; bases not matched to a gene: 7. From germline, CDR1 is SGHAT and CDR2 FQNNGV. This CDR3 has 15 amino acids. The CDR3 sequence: CASSLGNRGGTEAFF. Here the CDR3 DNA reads TGTGCCAGCAGCTTAGGTAACAGGGGAGGGACTGAAGCTTTCTTT.

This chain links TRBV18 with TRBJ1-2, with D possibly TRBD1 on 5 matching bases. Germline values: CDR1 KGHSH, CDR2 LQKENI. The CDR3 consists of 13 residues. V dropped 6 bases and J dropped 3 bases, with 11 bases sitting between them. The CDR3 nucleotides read TGTGCCAGCTCCCCGGGGGAGGACTATGGCTACACCTTC. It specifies CASSPGEDYGYTF.

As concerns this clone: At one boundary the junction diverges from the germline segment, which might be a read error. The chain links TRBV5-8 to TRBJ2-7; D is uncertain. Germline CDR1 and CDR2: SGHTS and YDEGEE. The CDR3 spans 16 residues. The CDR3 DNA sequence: TGTGCCAGCACCTTGGTCGGGCGGATGGCCCCCTACGAGCAGTACTTC. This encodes CASTLVGRMAPYEQYF.

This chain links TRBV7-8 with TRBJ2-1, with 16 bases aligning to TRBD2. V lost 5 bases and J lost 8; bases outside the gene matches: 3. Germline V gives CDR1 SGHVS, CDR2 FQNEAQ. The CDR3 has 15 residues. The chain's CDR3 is CASSPGLAGGDEQFF. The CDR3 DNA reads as TGTGCCAGCAGCCCGGGACTAGCGGGAGGGGATGAGCAGTTCTTC. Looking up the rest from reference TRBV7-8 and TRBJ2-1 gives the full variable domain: GAGVSQSPRYKVAKRGQDVALRCDPISGHVSLFWYQQALGQGPEFLTYFQNEAQLDKSGLPSDRFFAERPEGSVSTLKIQRTQQEDSAVYLCASSPGLAGGDEQFFGPGTRLTVL.

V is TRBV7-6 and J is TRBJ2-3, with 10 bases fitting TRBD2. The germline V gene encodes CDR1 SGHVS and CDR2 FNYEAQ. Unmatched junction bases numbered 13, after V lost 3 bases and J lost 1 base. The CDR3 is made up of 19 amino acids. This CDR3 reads CASSLNWASGSGGTDTQYF. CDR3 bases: TGTGCCAGCAGCTTGAACTGGGCTAGCGGGAGCGGCGGCACAGATACGCAGTATTTT.

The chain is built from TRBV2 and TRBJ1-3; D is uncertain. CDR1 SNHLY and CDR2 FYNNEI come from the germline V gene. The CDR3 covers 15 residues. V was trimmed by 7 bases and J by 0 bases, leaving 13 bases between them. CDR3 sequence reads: CASTAGPISGNTIYF. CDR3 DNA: TGTGCCAGCACGGCAGGCCCGATCTCTGGAAACACCATATATTTT.

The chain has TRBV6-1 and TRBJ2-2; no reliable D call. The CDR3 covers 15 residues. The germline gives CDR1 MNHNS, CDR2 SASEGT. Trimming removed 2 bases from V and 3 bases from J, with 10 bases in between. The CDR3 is CASSERMQDTGELFF. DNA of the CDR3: TGTGCCAGCAGTGAAAGAATGCAGGACACCGGGGAGCTGTTTTTT.

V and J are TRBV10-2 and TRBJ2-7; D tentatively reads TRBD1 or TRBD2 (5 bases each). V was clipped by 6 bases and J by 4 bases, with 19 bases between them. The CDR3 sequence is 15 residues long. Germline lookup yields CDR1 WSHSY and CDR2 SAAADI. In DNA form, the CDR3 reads TGCGCCAGCAGAACCGGGACCGAAATCGGGTACGAGCAGTACTTC. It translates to CASRTGTEIGYEQYF.

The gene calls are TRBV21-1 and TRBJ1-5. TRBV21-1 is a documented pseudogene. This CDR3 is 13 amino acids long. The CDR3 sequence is CASSKNSGQPQHF. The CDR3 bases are TGTGCCAGCAGCAAAAATTCGGGTCAGCCCCAGCATTTT.

The CDR3 here is CASSPGLSSQETQYF. CDR3 DNA sequence: TGTGCCAGCAGCCCGGGACTATCAAGCCAAGAGACCCAGTACTTC. This sequence joins TRBV28 and TRBJ2-5, with TRBD2 identical over 7 bases. The CDR3 extends over 15 amino acids. Trimming removed 6 bases from V and 1 base from J; junction bases left unmatched: 8. CDR1 is MDHEN and CDR2 is SYDVKM in the germline V gene.